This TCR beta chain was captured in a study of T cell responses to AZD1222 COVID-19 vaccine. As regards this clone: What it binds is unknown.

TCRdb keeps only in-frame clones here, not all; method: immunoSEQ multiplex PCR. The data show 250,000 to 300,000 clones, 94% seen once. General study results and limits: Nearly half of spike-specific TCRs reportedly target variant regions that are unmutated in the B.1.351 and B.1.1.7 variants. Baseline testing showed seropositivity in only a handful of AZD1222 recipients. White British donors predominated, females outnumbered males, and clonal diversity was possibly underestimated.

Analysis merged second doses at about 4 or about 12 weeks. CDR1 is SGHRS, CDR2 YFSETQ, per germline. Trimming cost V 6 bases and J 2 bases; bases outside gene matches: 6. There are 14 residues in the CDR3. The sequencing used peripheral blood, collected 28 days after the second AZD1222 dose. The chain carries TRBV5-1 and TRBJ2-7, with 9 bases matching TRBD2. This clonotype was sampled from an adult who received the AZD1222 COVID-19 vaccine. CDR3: CASKTSGEAYEQYF. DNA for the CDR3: TGCGCCAGCAAGACTAGCGGAGAGGCCTACGAGCAGTACTTC.